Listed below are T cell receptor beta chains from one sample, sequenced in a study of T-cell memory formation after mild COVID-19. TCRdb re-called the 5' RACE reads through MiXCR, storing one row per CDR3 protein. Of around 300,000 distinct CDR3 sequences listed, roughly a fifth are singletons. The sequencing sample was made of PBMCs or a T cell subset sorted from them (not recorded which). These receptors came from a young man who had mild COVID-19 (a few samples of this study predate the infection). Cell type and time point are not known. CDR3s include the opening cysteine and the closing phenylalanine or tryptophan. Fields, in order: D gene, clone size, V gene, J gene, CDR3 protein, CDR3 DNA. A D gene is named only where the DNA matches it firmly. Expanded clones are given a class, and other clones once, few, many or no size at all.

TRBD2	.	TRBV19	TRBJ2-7	CASSTSGGQTYEQYF	TGTGCCAGTAGCACTAGCGGGGGGCAGACCTACGAGCAGTACTTC
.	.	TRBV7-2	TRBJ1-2	CASSLVGGGKDSPDYGYTF	TGTGCCAGCAGCTTAGTGGGGGGGGGAAAGGACAGCCCGGACTATGGCTACACCTTC
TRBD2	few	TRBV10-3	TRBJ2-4	CAISVSGGAGGNIQYF	TGTGCCATCAGTGTCAGCGGGGGGGCTGGTGGAAACATTCAGTACTTC
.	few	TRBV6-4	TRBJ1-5	CASAKEENQPQHF	TGTGCCAGCGCGAAGGAGGAGAATCAGCCCCAGCATTTT
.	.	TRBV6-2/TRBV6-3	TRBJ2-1	CASSYLVGSYNEQFF	TGTGCCAGCAGTTACTTGGTGGGCTCCTACAATGAGCAGTTCTTC
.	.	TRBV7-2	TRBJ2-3	CASSYNRADTQYF	TGTGCCAGCAGCTACAACAGGGCAGATACGCAGTATTTT
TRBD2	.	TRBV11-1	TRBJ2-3	CASSELAGGADTQYF	TGTGCCAGCAGCGAGCTAGCGGGGGGGGCAGATACGCAGTATTTT
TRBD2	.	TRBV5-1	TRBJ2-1	CASSWGGSEQFF	TGCGCCAGCAGCTGGGGAGGGAGTGAGCAGTTCTTC
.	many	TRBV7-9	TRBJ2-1	CASSPVGIGEQFF	TGTGCCAGCAGCCCAGTGGGGATAGGTGAGCAGTTCTTC
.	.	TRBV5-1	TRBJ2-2	CASSRSGGTNANTGELFF	TGCGCCAGCAGCCGGAGCGGCGGAACCAACGCCAACACCGGGGAGCTGTTTTTT
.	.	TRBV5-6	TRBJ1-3	CASSSQFYSGNTIYF	TGTGCCAGCAGCTCCCAGTTCTACTCTGGAAACACCATATATTTT
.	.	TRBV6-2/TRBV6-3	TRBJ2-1	CASSPPHRENEQFF	TGTGCCAGCAGCCCCCCCCACAGGGAGAATGAGCAGTTCTTC